A selection of T cell receptor beta chains follows, all from one sample in a study of T cell responses to AZD1222 COVID-19 vaccine. Data came from immunoSEQ multiplex PCR; TCRdb stores just in-frame clones and leaves some out. The data show around 70,000 clones, about three quarters seen once. Source: peripheral blood, taken on day 0 of AZD1222 vaccination. The receptors come from an adult in good health. Both conserved end residues are part of each CDR3. The D gene is left open where the match is weak. The size entry is marked missing in some rows and otherwise reads once, few, many or a size class.

clone_size: .; d_call: TRBD1; j_call: TRBJ1-3; v_call: TRBV5-6; cdr3_nt: TGTGCCAGCAGCCCTACAGGGGTCGGAAACACCATATATTTT; cdr3_aa: CASSPTGVGNTIYF
clone_size: once; d_call: .; j_call: TRBJ1-2; v_call: TRBV30; cdr3_nt: TGTGCCTGGAGTGTAACCGTGTATGGCTACACCTTC; cdr3_aa: CAWSVTVYGYTF
clone_size: .; d_call: TRBD2; j_call: TRBJ2-1; v_call: TRBV5-1; cdr3_nt: TGCGCCAGCAGCCCGGGACTAGCGGGGGCCAACTACAATGAGCAGTTCTTC; cdr3_aa: CASSPGLAGANYNEQFF
clone_size: once; d_call: .; j_call: TRBJ1-5; v_call: TRBV7-9; cdr3_nt: TGTGCCAGCAGCTTAGGAGACGACAGGCTTGGCGATCAGCCCCAGCATTTT; cdr3_aa: CASSLGDDRLGDQPQHF
clone_size: .; d_call: .; j_call: TRBJ1-4; v_call: TRBV4-3; cdr3_nt: TGCGCCAGCAGCCAAGCGCGCCAGGGGAGGGATGAAAAACTGTTTTTT; cdr3_aa: CASSQARQGRDEKLFF
clone_size: .; d_call: TRBD1; j_call: TRBJ1-5; v_call: TRBV19; cdr3_nt: TGTGCCAGTAGTAATTCCGGGACAGGGGCCAATCAGCCCCAGCATTTT; cdr3_aa: CASSNSGTGANQPQHF
clone_size: .; d_call: .; j_call: TRBJ1-2; v_call: TRBV5-4; cdr3_nt: TGTGCCAGCAGCTTGGGAAGGACAACTTCGAACTATGGCTACACCTTC; cdr3_aa: CASSLGRTTSNYGYTF
clone_size: .; d_call: .; j_call: TRBJ2-5; v_call: TRBV4-1; cdr3_nt: TGCGCCAGCAGCCAACGACGGAATAGGGACGGTCAAGAGACCCAGTACTTC; cdr3_aa: CASSQRRNRDGQETQYF
clone_size: .; d_call: .; j_call: TRBJ2-7; v_call: TRBV30; cdr3_nt: TGTGCCTGGAGTCGACAAACCGGTGAGCAGTACTTC; cdr3_aa: CAWSRQTGEQYF
clone_size: .; d_call: TRBD2; j_call: TRBJ2-2; v_call: TRBV9; cdr3_nt: TGTGCCAGCAGCGTAGCTACGGGGGGAGCGAACACCGGGGAGCTGTTTTTT; cdr3_aa: CASSVATGGANTGELFF
clone_size: .; d_call: TRBD1; j_call: TRBJ2-3; v_call: TRBV5-1; cdr3_nt: TGCGCCAGCAGCTCCGGACAGGGAGCAGATACGCAGTATTTT; cdr3_aa: CASSSGQGADTQYF
clone_size: .; d_call: TRBD2; j_call: TRBJ2-3; v_call: TRBV9; cdr3_nt: TGTGCCAGCAGCGACGGACTAGCGGGGGGCGGCACAGATACGCAGTATTTT; cdr3_aa: CASSDGLAGGGTDTQYF
clone_size: .; d_call: .; j_call: TRBJ1-5; v_call: TRBV30; cdr3_nt: TGTGCCTGGAGTGTATCTGGGAATCAGCCCCAGCATTTT; cdr3_aa: CAWSVSGNQPQHF
clone_size: once; d_call: TRBD1; j_call: TRBJ2-3; v_call: TRBV27; cdr3_nt: TGTGCCAGCAGTTGGGACAGAGAGATCACAGATACGCAGTATTTT; cdr3_aa: CASSWDREITDTQYF
clone_size: .; d_call: .; j_call: TRBJ2-3; v_call: TRBV5-1; cdr3_nt: TGCGCCAGCAGCCAGAACCACCCCCCAGCAGATACGCAGTATTTT; cdr3_aa: CASSQNHPPADTQYF
clone_size: few; d_call: TRBD1; j_call: TRBJ1-2; v_call: TRBV5-1; cdr3_nt: TGCGCCAGCAGTTCGACCGGGACAGGGGGCGCCGACTATGGCTACACCTTC; cdr3_aa: CASSSTGTGGADYGYTF
clone_size: .; d_call: TRBD2; j_call: TRBJ2-1; v_call: TRBV6-4; cdr3_nt: TGTGCCAGCAGTCACGGGGGGGCGAATGAGCAGTTCTTC; cdr3_aa: CASSHGGANEQFF
clone_size: .; d_call: TRBD1; j_call: TRBJ1-2; v_call: TRBV2; cdr3_nt: TGTGCCAGCACTCCGACAGGGGCAGACGGGGGCTACACCTTC; cdr3_aa: CASTPTGADGGYTF
clone_size: once; d_call: .; j_call: TRBJ1-2; v_call: TRBV12-3/TRBV12-4; cdr3_nt: TGTGCCAGCAGTTTACAGGTTGAAGGCTACACCTTC; cdr3_aa: CASSLQVEGYTF
clone_size: .; d_call: .; j_call: TRBJ1-6; v_call: TRBV6-2/TRBV6-3; cdr3_nt: TGTGCCAGCAGTTATCTCCCCGGGGGGCAAGAGAATTCACCCCTCCACTTT; cdr3_aa: CASSYLPGGQENSPLHF
clone_size: .; d_call: .; j_call: TRBJ1-3; v_call: TRBV18; cdr3_nt: TGTGCCAGCTCACCACGAGGTTCGCGTTCATCTGGAAACACCATATATTTT; cdr3_aa: CASSPRGSRSSGNTIYF
clone_size: few; d_call: TRBD1; j_call: TRBJ2-7; v_call: TRBV6-5; cdr3_nt: TGTGCCAGCAGTTACTCGTTTCAGGGGGACGAGCAGTACTTC; cdr3_aa: CASSYSFQGDEQYF
clone_size: .; d_call: TRBD1; j_call: TRBJ2-7; v_call: TRBV27; cdr3_nt: TGTGCCAGCAGCCCCGACAGGGGGCTACACGAGCAGTACTTC; cdr3_aa: CASSPDRGLHEQYF
clone_size: few; d_call: .; j_call: TRBJ2-1; v_call: TRBV5-1; cdr3_nt: TGCGCCAGCAGGATCCCCTTGGGTCCCCAGGGCAATGAGCAGTTCTTC; cdr3_aa: CASRIPLGPQGNEQFF
clone_size: .; d_call: .; j_call: TRBJ1-3; v_call: TRBV6-5; cdr3_nt: TGTGCCAGCACCACAGGGCTTCTTGGAAACACCATATATTTT; cdr3_aa: CASTTGLLGNTIYF
clone_size: .; d_call: .; j_call: TRBJ1-4; v_call: TRBV25-1; cdr3_nt: TGTGCCAGCAGTGAATTTAGTTGGGCCCCAACTAATGAAAAACTGTTTTTT; cdr3_aa: CASSEFSWAPTNEKLFF
clone_size: .; d_call: .; j_call: TRBJ1-6; v_call: TRBV6-2/TRBV6-3; cdr3_nt: TGTGCCAGCAGTTACGACAGAAATTCACCCCTCCACTTT; cdr3_aa: CASSYDRNSPLHF
clone_size: once; d_call: .; j_call: TRBJ1-1; v_call: TRBV11-2; cdr3_nt: TGTGCCAGCAGCTTAGATCGGGGAGCCGAAGCTTTCTTT; cdr3_aa: CASSLDRGAEAFF
clone_size: .; d_call: .; j_call: TRBJ2-4; v_call: TRBV28; cdr3_nt: TGTGCCAGCAGTTTGCGGATAGCCAAAAACATTCAGTACTTC; cdr3_aa: CASSLRIAKNIQYF
clone_size: .; d_call: .; j_call: TRBJ2-3; v_call: TRBV11-3; cdr3_nt: TGTGCCAGCAGCTTAGCCACGGGACATAAAGCAGATACGCAGTATTTT; cdr3_aa: CASSLATGHKADTQYF
clone_size: .; d_call: .; j_call: TRBJ1-6; v_call: TRBV10-3; cdr3_nt: TGTGCCGTCGGCGGTGGGGTAAATTCACCCCTCCACTTT; cdr3_aa: CAVGGGVNSPLHF
clone_size: few; d_call: .; j_call: TRBJ1-1; v_call: TRBV30; cdr3_nt: TGTGCCTGGAGTAGGAACATGAACACTGAAGCTTTCTTT; cdr3_aa: CAWSRNMNTEAFF
clone_size: few; d_call: TRBD1; j_call: TRBJ1-6; v_call: TRBV30; cdr3_nt: TGTGCCTGGAGTACCGGGACAGGGGCCGCCGGGGGGAATTCACCCCTCCACTTT; cdr3_aa: CAWSTGTGAAGGNSPLHF
clone_size: .; d_call: .; j_call: TRBJ2-7; v_call: TRBV15; cdr3_nt: TGTGCCACCAGGCTCTGGGGGTCCTACGAGCAGTACTTC; cdr3_aa: CATRLWGSYEQYF
clone_size: .; d_call: TRBD1; j_call: TRBJ1-5; v_call: TRBV30; cdr3_nt: TGTGCCTGGAGTGATTTGACAGGGAATCAGCCCCAGCATTTT; cdr3_aa: CAWSDLTGNQPQHF
clone_size: .; d_call: .; j_call: TRBJ1-3; v_call: TRBV20-1; cdr3_nt: TGCAGTGCAGCCCCTGGAAACACCATATATTTT; cdr3_aa: CSAAPGNTIYF
clone_size: few; d_call: .; j_call: TRBJ2-7; v_call: TRBV10-3; cdr3_nt: TGTGCCATCAGCGGGGCCGGCGGTCTCGAGCAGTACTTC; cdr3_aa: CAISGAGGLEQYF
clone_size: .; d_call: TRBD2; j_call: TRBJ2-7; v_call: TRBV14; cdr3_nt: TGTGCCAGCAGCCCATGGACTAGCGGCACCTACGAGCAGTACTTC; cdr3_aa: CASSPWTSGTYEQYF